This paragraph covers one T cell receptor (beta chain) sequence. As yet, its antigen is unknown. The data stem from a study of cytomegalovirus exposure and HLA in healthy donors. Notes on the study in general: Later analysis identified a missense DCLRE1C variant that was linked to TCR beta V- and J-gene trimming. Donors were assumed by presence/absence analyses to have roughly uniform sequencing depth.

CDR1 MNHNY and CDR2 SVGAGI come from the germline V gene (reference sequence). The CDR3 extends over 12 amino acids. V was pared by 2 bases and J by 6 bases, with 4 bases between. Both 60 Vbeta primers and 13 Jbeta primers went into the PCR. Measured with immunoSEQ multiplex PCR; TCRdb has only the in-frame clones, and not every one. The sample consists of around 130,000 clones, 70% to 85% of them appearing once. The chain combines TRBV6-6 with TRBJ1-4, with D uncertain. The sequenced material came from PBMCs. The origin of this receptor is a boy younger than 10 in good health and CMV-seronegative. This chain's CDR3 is CASSYADEKLFF. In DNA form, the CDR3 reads TGTGCCAGCAGTTACGCGGATGAAAAACTGTTTTTT.